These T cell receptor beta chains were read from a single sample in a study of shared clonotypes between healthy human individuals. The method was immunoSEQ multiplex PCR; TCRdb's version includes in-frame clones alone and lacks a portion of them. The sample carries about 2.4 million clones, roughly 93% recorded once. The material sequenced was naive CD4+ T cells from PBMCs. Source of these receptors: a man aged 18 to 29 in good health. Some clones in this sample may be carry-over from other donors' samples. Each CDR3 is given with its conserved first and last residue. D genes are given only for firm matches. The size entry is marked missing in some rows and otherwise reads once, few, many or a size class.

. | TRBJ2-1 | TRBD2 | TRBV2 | TGTGCCAGCAGTGAAGGAACTAGCGGGACACCTCAGCAGTTCTTC | CASSEGTSGTPQQFF
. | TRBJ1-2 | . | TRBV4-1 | TGCGCCAGCAGCCATGACGACCGCGGAGCTAACTATGGCTACACCTTC | CASSHDDRGANYGYTF
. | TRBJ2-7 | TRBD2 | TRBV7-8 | TGTGCCAGCAGCTCAGGGACTAGTGGGTACGAGCAGTACTTC | CASSSGTSGYEQYF
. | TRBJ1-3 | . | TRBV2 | TGTGCCAGCAGTCCTCAGGTAGTCGGAAACACCATATATTTT | CASSPQVVGNTIYF
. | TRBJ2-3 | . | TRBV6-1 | TGTGCCAGCAGGGCACTGCGGACAGACACAGATACGCAGTATTTT | CASRALRTDTDTQYF
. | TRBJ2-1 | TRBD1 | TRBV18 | TGTGCCAGCTCACCCGACGGGGGACAGGGGTGGAATGAGCAGTTCTTC | CASSPDGGQGWNEQFF
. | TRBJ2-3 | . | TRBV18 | TGTGCCAGCTCAACACGCCGAGGACTAACTAGCACAGATACGCAGTATTTT | CASSTRRGLTSTDTQYF
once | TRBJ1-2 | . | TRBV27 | TGTGCCAGCAGTGTGGCAGGGCCTACCTATGGCTACACCTTC | CASSVAGPTYGYTF
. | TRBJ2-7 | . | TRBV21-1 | TGTGCCAGCAGCAAAGCGCTGGGGGACAGGCCGGATACCTCCTACGAGCAGTACTTC | CASSKALGDRPDTSYEQYF
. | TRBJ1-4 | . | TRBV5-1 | TGCGCCAGCAGCTTGGCGGGCGCAACTAATGAAAAACTGTTTTTT | CASSLAGATNEKLFF
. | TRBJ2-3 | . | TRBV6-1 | TGTGCCAGCAGTGACCCGACTGATACGCAGTATTTT | CASSDPTDTQYF
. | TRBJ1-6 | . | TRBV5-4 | TGTGCCAGCAGCTTGGACGGGACACACGGTTCACCCCTCCACTTT | CASSLDGTHGSPLHF
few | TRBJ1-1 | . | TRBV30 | TGTGCCAGGGCAACAAGGAACACTGAAGCTTTCTTT | CARATRNTEAFF
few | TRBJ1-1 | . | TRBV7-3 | TGTGCCAGCAGCTTAATGAGGGTAGGCAGCACTGAAGCTTTCTTT | CASSLMRVGSTEAFF
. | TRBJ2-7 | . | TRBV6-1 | TGTGCCAGCACGGGACTTTACGAGCAGTACTTC | CASTGLYEQYF
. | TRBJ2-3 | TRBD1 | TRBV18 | TGTGCCAGCTCACTTGGGACAGGGGGTTCGTATACGCAGTATTTT | CASSLGTGGSYTQYF
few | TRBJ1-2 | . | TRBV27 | TGTGCCAGCAGTCTATACGGGACTCCCGCCGGCTACACCTTC | CASSLYGTPAGYTF
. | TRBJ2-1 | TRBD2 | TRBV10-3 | TGTGCCATCAGTGGGGGGGGACTAGCGGGAGCAGGGTCCTACAATGAGCAGTTCTTC | CAISGGGLAGAGSYNEQFF
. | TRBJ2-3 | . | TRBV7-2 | TGTGCCAGCAGCTTATTGGGGGATATGGGAAATACGCAGTATTTT | CASSLLGDMGNTQYF
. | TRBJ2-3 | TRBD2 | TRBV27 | TGTGCCAGCAGTCGTGGACTAGCGGGAGATACGCAGTATTTT | CASSRGLAGDTQYF